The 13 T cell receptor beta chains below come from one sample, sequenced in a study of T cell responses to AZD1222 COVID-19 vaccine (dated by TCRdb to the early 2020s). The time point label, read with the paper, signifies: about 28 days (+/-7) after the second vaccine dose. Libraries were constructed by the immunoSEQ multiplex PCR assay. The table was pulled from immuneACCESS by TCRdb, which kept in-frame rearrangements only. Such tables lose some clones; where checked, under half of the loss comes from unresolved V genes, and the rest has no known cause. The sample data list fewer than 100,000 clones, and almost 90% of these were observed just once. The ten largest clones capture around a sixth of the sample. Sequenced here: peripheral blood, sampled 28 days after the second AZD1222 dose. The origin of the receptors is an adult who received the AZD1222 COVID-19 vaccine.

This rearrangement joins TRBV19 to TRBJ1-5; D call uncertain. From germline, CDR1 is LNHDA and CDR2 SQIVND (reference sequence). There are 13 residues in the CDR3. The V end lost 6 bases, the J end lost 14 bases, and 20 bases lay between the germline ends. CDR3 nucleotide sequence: TGTGCCAGTAGCATTACCCTCCCGGACGGAGAGCATTTT. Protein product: CASSITLPDGEHF. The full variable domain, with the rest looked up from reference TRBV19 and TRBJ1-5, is DGGITQSPKYLFRKEGQNVTLSCEQNLNHDAMYWYRQDPGQGLRLIYYSQIVNDFQKGDIAEGYSVSREKKESFPLTVTSAQKNPTAFYLCASSITLPDGEHFGDGTRLSIL.

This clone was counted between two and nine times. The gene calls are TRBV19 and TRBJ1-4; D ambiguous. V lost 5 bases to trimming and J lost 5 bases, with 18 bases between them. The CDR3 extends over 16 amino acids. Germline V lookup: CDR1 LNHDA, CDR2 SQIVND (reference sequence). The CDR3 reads CASSDLGAPDNEKLFF. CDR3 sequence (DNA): TGTGCCAGTAGTGATCTGGGTGCGCCCGACAATGAAAAACTGTTTTTT.

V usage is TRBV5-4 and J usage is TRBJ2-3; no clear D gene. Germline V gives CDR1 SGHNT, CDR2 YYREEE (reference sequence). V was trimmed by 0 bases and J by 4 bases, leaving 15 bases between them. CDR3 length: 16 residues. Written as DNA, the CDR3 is TGTGCCAGCAGCTTGGCCGTTAAAGCGACCTCAGATACGCAGTATTTT. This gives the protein CASSLAVKATSDTQYF.

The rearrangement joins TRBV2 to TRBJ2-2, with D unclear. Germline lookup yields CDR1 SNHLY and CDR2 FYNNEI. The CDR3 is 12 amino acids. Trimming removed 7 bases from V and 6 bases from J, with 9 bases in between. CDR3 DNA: TGTGCCAGCAACCAGTGGTCCGGGGAGCTGTTTTTT. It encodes CASNQWSGELFF.

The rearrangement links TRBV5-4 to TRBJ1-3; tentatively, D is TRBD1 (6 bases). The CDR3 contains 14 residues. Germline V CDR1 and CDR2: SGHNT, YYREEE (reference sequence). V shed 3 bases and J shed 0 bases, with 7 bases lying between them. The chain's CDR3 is CASSSGVSGNTIYF. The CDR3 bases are TGTGCCAGCAGCTCAGGGGTCTCTGGAAACACCATATATTTT.

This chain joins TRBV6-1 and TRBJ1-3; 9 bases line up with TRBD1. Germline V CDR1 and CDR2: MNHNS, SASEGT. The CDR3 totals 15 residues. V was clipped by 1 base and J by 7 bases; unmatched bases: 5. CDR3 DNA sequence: TGTGCCAGCAGTGAAGTCGGGACAGGGAGGAACACCATATATTTT. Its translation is CASSEVGTGRNTIYF.

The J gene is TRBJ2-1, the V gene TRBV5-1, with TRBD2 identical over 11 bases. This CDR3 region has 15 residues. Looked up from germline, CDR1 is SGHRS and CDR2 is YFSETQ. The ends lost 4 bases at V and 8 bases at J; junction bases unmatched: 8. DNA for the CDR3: TGCGCCAGCAGCACCAGACTAGCGGGAACGGATGAGCAGTTCTTC. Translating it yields CASSTRLAGTDEQFF. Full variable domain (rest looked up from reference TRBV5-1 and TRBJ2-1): KAGVTQTPRYLIKTRGQQVTLSCSPISGHRSVSWYQQTPGQGLQFLFEYFSETQRNKGNFPGRFSGRQFSNSRSEMNVSTLELGDSALYLCASSTRLAGTDEQFFGPGTRLTVL.

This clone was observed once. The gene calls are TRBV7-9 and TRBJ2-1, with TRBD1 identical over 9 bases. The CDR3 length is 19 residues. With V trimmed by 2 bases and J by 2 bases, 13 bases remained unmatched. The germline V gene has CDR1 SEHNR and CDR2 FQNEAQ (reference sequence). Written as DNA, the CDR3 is TGTGCCAGCAGCTTACCACAGGGGGCACGTCCCGGGCCCTACAATGAGCAGTTCTTC. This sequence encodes CASSLPQGARPGPYNEQFF.

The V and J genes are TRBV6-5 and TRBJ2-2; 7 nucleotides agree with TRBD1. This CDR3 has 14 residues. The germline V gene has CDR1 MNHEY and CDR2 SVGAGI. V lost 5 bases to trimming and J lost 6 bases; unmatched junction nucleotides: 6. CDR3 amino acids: CASSITGEAGELFF. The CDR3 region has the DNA TGTGCCAGCAGTATAACAGGGGAAGCCGGGGAGCTGTTTTTT.

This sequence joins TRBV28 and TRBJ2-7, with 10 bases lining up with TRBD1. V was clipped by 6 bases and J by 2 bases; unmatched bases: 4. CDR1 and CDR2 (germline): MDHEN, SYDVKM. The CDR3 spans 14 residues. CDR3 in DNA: TGTGCCAGCAGAAGGGACAGGGGAACCTACGAGCAGTACTTC. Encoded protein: CASRRDRGTYEQYF.

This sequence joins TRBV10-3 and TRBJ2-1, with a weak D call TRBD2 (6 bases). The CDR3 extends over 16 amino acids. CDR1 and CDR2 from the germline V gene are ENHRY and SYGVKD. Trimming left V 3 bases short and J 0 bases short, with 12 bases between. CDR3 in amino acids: CAISETSSSSYNEQFF. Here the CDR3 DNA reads TGTGCCATCAGTGAAACTAGCAGTAGCTCCTACAATGAGCAGTTCTTC.

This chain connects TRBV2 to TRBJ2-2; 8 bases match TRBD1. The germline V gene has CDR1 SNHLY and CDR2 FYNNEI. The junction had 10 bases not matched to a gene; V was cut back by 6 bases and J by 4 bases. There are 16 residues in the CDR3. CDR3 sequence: CASSPGQGSITGELFF. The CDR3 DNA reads TGTGCCAGCAGCCCCGGACAGGGTTCGATCACCGGGGAGCTGTTTTTT.

In DNA form, the CDR3 reads TGTGCCAGCAGCTTAGGCGGAGCAGACACTGAAGCTTTCTTT. Protein sequence: CASSLGGADTEAFF. The chain carries TRBV11-2 and TRBJ1-1, with unresolved D. The germline gives CDR1 SGHAT, CDR2 FQNNGV. The CDR3 runs 14 residues. V lost 1 base, J lost 3 bases, and 9 bases lay in between.